This T cell receptor beta chain was identified during a study of blood T cell repertoires in COVID-19. The wider study: COVID-19 samples collected from the United States, Italy and Spain covered acute and convalescent phases. T cells, B-cell-depleted T cells, or PBMCs supplied cDNA or gDNA.

In the authors' methods: Counts of nucleated cells, estimated from reference gene primer amplification, were obtained. The data were produced by immunoSEQ multiplex PCR, yet TCRdb's version contains in-frame clones alone and is incomplete. V and J calls and clone size are copied from that table; D and trimming were computed from the DNA. In the table there are around 100,000 clones, nearly 85% of which are singletons. The source of this sequence is a human donor in a cohort sampled during active or convalescent COVID-19. The sequenced sample consisted of peripheral blood.

Here the CDR3 reads CASSLGQFNQPQHF. The CDR3 bases are TGTGCCAGCAGCTTAGGGCAGTTTAATCAGCCCCAGCATTTT. The rearrangement joins TRBV7-9 to TRBJ1-5, with D unclear. This CDR3 comprises 14 residues. The V gene lost 1 base and the J gene lost 4 bases, with 8 bases spanning the gap. From germline, CDR1 is SEHNR and CDR2 FQNEAQ (reference sequence).